This T cell receptor (beta chain) was recorded in a study of cytomegalovirus exposure and HLA in healthy donors. Unmatched junction bases numbered 3, after V lost 0 bases and J lost 0 bases. Germline CDR1 is SGHNT and CDR2 is YYREEE (reference sequence). The CDR3 covers 16 residues. The study ran its PCR with 60 Vbeta and 13 Jbeta primers. Here immunoSEQ multiplex PCR was the method, and the copy in TCRdb shows in-frame clones only, minus some. The sample lists tens of thousands of clones; about four fifths were seen once. The V and J genes are TRBV5-4 and TRBJ1-5; 7 bases align to TRBD1. Sequenced sample: PBMCs. The source is a man in his forties or fifties in good health and CMV-seropositive. The CDR3 reads CASSLADRVSNQPQHF. DNA of the CDR3: TGTGCCAGCAGCTTGGCCGACAGGGTTAGCAATCAGCCCCAGCATTTT.